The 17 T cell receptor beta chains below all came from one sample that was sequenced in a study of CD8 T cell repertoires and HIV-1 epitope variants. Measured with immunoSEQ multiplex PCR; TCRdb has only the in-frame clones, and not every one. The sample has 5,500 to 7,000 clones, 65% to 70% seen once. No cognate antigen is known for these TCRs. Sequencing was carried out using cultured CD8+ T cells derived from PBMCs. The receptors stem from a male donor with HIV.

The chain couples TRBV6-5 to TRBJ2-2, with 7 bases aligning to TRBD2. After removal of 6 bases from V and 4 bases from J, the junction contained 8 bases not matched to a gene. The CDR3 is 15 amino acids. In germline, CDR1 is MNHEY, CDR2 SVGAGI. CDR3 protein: CASRLGGTATGELFF. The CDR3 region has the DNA TGTGCCAGCAGGTTGGGGGGGACGGCCACCGGGGAGCTGTTTTTT.

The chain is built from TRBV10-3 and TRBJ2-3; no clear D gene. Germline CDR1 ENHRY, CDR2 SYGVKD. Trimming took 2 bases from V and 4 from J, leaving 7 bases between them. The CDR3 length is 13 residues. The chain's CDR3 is CAISERAADTQYF. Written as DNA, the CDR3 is TGTGCCATCAGTGAGAGGGCCGCAGATACGCAGTATTTT.

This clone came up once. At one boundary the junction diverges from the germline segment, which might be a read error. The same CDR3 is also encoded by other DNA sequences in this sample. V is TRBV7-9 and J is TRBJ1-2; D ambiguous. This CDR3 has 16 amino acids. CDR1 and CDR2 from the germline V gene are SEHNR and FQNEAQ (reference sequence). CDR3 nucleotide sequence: TGCGCCAGCAGCCAAGATCCCGTCGAACTCGACTATGGCTACACCTTC. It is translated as CASSQDPVELDYGYTF.

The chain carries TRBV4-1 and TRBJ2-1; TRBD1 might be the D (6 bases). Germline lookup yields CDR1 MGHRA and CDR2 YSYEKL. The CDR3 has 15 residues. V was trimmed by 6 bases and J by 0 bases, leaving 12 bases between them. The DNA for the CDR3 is TGCGCCAGCAGACTAGGGACATACTCCTACAATGAGCAGTTCTTC. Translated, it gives CASRLGTYSYNEQFF.

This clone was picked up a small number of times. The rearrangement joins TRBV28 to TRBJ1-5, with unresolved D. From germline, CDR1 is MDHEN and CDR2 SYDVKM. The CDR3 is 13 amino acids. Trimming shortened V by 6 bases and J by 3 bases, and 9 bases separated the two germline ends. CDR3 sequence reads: CASSSLDNQPQHF. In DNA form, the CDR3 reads TGTGCCAGCAGCTCACTAGACAATCAGCCCCAGCATTTT.

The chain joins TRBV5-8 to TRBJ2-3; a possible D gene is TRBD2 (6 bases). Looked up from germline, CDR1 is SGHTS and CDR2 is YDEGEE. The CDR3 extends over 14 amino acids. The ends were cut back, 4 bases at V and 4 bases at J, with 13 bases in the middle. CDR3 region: CASSAAGGSDTQYF. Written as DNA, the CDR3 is TGTGCCAGCAGCGCGGCCGGGGGATCAGATACGCAGTATTTT.

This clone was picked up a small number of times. CDR3 region: CASSLWGGMDDQPQHF. CDR3 DNA: TGTGCCAGCAGTTTATGGGGGGGTATGGATGATCAGCCCCAGCATTTT. This chain links TRBV27 with TRBJ1-5; weak D call: TRBD1 (5 bases). CDR3 size: 16 residues. The germline CDR1 and CDR2 sequences are MNHEY and SMNVEV (reference sequence). The V end lost 1 base, the J end lost 5 bases, and 15 bases lay between the germline ends.

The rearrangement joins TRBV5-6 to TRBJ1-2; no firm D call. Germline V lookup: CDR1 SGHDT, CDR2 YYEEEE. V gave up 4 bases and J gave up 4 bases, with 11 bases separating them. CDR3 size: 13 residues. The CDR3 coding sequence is TGTGCCAGCAGCGAAGGGCCTCTCTATGGCTACACCTTC. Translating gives CASSEGPLYGYTF.

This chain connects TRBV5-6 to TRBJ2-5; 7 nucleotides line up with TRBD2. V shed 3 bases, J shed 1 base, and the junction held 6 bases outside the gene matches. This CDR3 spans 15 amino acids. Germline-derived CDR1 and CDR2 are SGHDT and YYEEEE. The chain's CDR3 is CASSSGGYVQETQYF. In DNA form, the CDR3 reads TGTGCCAGCAGCTCGGGGGGTTATGTCCAAGAGACCCAGTACTTC. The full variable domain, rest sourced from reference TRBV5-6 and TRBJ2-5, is DAGVTQSPTHLIKTRGQQVTLRCSPKSGHDTVSWYQQALGQGPQFIFQYYEEEERQRGNFPDRFSGHQFPNYSSELNVNALLLGDSALYLCASSSGGYVQETQYFGPGTRLLVL.

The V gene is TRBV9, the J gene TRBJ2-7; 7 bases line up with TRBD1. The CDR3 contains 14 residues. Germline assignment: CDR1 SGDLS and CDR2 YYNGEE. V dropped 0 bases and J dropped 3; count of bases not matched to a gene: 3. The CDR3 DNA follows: TGTGCCAGCAGCGTAGGTTCAGGGGGCTACGAGCAGTACTTC. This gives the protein CASSVGSGGYEQYF.

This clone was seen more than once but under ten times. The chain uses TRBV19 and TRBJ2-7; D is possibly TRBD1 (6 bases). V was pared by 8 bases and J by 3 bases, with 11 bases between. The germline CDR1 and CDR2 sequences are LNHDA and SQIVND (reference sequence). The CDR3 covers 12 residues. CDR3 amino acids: CASGGLGYEQYF. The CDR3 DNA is TGTGCCAGTGGGGGCCTGGGCTACGAGCAGTACTTC.

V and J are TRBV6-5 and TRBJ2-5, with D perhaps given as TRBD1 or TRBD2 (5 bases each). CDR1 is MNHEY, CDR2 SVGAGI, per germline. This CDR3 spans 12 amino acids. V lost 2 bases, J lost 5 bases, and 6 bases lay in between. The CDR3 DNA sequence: TGTGCCAGCAGTTACGAGGGGGAGACCCAGTACTTC. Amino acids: CASSYEGETQYF.

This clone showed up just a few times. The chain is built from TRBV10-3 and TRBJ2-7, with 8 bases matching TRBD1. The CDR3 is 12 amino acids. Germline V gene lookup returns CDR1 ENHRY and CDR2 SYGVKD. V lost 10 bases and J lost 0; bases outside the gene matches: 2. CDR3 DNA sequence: TGTGCCACCGGGACAGGCTCCTACGAGCAGTACTTC. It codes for CATGTGSYEQYF.

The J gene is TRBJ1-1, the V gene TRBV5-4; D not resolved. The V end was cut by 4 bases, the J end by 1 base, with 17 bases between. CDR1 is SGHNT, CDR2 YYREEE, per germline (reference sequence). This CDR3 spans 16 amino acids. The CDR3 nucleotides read TGTGCCAGCAGCAAAGAAAATTCGGGCGGGAACACTGAAGCTTTCTTT. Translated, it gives CASSKENSGGNTEAFF.

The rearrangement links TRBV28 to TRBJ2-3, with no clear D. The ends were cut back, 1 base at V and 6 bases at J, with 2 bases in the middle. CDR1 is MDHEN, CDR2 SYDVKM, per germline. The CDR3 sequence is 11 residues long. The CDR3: CASSLSDTQYF. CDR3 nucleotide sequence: TGTGCCAGCAGTTTATCGGATACGCAGTATTTT.

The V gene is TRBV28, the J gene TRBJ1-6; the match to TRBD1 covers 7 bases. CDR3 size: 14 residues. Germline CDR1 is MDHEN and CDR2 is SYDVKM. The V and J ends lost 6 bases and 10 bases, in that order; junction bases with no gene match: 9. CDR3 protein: CASRDGQARSPLHF. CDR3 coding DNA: TGTGCCAGCAGGGATGGACAGGCGCGGTCACCCCTCCACTTT.

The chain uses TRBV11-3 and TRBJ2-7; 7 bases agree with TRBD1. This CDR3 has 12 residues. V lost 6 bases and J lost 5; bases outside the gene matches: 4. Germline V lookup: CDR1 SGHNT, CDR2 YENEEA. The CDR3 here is CASSYTGDEQYF. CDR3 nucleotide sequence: TGTGCCAGCAGTTATACAGGGGACGAGCAGTACTTC.